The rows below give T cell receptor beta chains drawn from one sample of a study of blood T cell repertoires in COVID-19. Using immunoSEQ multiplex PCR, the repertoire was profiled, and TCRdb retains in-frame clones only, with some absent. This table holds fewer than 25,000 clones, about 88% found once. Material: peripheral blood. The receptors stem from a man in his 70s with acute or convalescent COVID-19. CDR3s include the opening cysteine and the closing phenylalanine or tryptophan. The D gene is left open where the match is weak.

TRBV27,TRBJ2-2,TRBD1,CASRADREAGELFF
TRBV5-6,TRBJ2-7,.,CASSLGGIGEQYF
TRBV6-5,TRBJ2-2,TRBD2,CASSYDSGGTGELFF
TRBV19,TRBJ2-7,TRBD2,CASSYSAGAYEQYF
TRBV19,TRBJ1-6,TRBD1,CASRKDEGQVTSPLHF
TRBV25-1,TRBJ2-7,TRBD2,CASSLAGAYEQYF
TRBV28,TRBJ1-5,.,CASSLTSQGSRNQPQHF
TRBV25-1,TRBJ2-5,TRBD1,CASSEYGGQGQETQYF
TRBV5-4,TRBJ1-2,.,CASSFQGPRDGYTF
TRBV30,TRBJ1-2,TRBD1,CAWSIPPGQGTF
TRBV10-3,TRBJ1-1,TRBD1,CATGTGLTEAFF
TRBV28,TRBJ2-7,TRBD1,CASSLGDSYYEQYF
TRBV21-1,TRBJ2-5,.,CASLNNGRALETQYF
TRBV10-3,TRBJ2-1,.,CATKEDKGPGNEQFF
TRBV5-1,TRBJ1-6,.,CASSREARGSPLHF
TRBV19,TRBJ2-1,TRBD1,CASSTAPRQGQFF
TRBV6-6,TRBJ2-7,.,CASSPSARSSYEQYF
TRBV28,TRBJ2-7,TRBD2,CASSSRLAVSYEQYF
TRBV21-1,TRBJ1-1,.,CASTQTGALEAFF
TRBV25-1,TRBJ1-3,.,CASSELDFSGNTIYF
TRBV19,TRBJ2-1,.,CASSVQGGISYNEQFF
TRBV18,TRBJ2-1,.,CASSSSTYNEQFF
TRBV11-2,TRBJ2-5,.,CASSWGRETQYF
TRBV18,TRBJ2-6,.,CASSSEATGANVLTF
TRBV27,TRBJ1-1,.,CASSHPTGRNTEAFF
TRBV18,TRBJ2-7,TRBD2,CASSLQGGAYEQYF
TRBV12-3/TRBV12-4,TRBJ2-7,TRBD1,CASNLQGGYEQYF
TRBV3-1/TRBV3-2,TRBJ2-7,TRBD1,CASSDTGDQQYF
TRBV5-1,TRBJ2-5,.,CASSFVPTTGLQETQYF
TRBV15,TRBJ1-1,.,CATSRGAGSRPTEAFF
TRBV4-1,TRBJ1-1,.,CASSQVLRGANTEAFF
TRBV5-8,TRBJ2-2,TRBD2,CASSFGGRATGELFF
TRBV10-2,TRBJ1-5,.,CASSIVQGNQPQHF
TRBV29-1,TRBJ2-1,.,CSALGGAVSSYNEQFF
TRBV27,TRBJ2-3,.,CASSPRETDTQYF
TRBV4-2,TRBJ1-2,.,CASSQEGRDRGYGYTF
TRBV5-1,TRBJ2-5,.,CASSPGLIHQETQYF
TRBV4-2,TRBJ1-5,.,CASSQVRGDTTRDSNQPQHF
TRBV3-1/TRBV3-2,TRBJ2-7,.,CASGTRGYEQYF
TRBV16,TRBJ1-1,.,CASSQSSRVAEAFF
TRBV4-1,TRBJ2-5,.,CASSQQWDQGETQYF
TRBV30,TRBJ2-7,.,CAWSALYYPGDEQYF
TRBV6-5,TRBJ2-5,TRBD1,CASSYGTVPQETQYF
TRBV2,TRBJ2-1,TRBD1,CASSDGTGRLNEQFF
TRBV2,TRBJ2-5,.,CASSGGTGQETQYF
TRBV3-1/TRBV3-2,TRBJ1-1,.,CASSQAGFDTEAFF
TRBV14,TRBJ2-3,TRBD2,CASSQEAGRIISDTQYF
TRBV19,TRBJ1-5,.,CASSILGGSNQPQHF
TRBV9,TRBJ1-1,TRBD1,CASSATGNEAFF
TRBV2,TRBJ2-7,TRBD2,CASRRLAGGYEQYF
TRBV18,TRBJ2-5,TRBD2,CASSPGTSGGKETQYF